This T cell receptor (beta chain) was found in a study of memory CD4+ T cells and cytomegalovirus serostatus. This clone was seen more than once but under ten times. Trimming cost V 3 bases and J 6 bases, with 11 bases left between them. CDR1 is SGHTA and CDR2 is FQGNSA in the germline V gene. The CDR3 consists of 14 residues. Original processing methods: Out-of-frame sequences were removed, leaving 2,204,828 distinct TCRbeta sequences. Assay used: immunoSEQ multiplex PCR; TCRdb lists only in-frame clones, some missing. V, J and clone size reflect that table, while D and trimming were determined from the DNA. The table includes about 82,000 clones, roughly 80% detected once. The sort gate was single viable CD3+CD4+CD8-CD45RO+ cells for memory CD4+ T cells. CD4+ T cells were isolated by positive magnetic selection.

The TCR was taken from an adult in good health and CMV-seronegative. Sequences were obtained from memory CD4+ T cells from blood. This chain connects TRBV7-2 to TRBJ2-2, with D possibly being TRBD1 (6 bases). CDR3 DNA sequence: TGTGCCAGCAGCTTCACAGGGAGATCCGGGGAGCTGTTTTTT. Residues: CASSFTGRSGELFF.